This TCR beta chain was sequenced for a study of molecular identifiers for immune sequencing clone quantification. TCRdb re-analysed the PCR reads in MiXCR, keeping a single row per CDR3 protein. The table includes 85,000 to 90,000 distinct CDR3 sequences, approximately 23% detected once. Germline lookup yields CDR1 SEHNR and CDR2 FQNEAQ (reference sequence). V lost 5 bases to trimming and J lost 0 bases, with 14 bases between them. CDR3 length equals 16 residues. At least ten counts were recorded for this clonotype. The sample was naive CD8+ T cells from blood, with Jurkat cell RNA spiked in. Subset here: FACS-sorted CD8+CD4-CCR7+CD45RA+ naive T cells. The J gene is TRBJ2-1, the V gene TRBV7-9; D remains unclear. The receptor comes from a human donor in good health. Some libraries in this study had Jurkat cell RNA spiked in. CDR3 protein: CASSPSLLSSYNEQFF. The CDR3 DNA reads TGTGCCAGCAGCCCCAGTCTTTTGAGCTCCTACAATGAGCAGTTCTTC. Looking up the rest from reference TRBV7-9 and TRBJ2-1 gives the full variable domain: DTGVSQNPRHKITKRGQNVTFRCDPISEHNRLYWYRQTLGQGPEFLTYFQNEAQLEKSRLLSDRFSAERPKGSFSTLEIQRTEQGDSAMYLCASSPSLLSSYNEQFFGPGTRLTVL.